This TCR beta chain is drawn from a study of blood T cell repertoires in COVID-19. Germline V lookup: CDR1 MNHEY, CDR2 SMNVEV (reference sequence). J lost 4 bases, V lost 4 bases, and 2 bases had no gene match. The CDR3 runs 14 residues. The study recruited people aged 18 to 89 years across 24 US areas. Participants' reported clinical history set cohort assignment. For recovered donors of Cohort 3, there were two negative PCRs, clearance, or symptom resolution. Only in-frame clones appear in the TCRdb table, and some are missing; sequencing was by immunoSEQ multiplex PCR. The sample includes some 350,000 clones, more than 70% of them seen just once.

Sequencing input: PBMCs or T cells enriched from blood (not recorded which). This chain links TRBV27 with TRBJ2-2, with 8 bases aligning to TRBD1. The sequence was collected from a woman younger than 45 who had recovered from COVID-19. The CDR3 region is CASSWGQVTGELFF. The CDR3 DNA follows: TGTGCCAGCAGTTGGGGACAGGTCACCGGGGAGCTGTTTTTT.